The clone carrying this T cell receptor beta chain has more than one count but fewer than ten. TCRdb reprocessed the 5' RACE reads with MiXCR, giving one entry per CDR3 protein. This table holds 200,000 to 250,000 distinct CDR3 sequences, approximately 15% found once. Germline V CDR1 and CDR2: MNHNS, SASEGT. V was pared by 3 bases and J by 3 bases, with 10 bases between. The CDR3 sequence is 14 residues long. This entry is derived from a study of T-cell memory formation after mild COVID-19. This rearrangement joins TRBV6-1 to TRBJ2-3; D is perhaps TRBD1 (6 bases). This TCR derives from an adult woman who had mild COVID-19 (a few samples of this study predate the infection). Cell type and time point are not known. The sample taken for sequencing was PBMCs or a T cell subset sorted from them (not recorded which). Here the CDR3 reads CASSEGAGTDTQYF. The CDR3 nucleotides are TGTGCCAGCAGTGAGGGGGCAGGGACAGATACGCAGTATTTT.